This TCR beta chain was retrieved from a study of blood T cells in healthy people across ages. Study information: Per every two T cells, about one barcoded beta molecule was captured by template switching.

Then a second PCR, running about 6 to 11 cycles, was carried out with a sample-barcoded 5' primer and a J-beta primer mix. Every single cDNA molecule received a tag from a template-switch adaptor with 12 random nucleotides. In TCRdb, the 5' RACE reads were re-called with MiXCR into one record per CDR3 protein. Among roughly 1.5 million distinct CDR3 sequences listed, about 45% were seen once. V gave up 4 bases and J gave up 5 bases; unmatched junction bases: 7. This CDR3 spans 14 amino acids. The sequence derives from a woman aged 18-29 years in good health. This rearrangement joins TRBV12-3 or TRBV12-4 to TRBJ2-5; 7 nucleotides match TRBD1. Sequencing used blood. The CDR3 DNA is TGTGCCAGCAGTTCGGACAGGTTCGTGGAGACCCAGTACTTC. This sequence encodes CASSSDRFVETQYF.